One T cell receptor (beta chain) is described in this entry. This sample was taken from a study of blood T cell repertoires in COVID-19. About the research overall: Samples taken during acute and convalescent COVID-19 were collected in the United States, Italy and Spain.

TCRdb's copy holds only in-frame clones and misses some; the assay was immunoSEQ multiplex PCR. The data show about 300,000 clones, 70% to 90% seen once. The length of the CDR3 is 15 residues. The germline V gene encodes CDR1 SGHNT and CDR2 YYREEE (reference sequence). The junction had 6 bases not matched to a gene; V was cut back by 4 bases and J by 1 base. The V gene is TRBV5-4, the J gene TRBJ1-2; 8 nucleotides match TRBD1. The sequence was obtained from a woman under 40 who had recovered from COVID-19. The sequenced sample consisted of peripheral blood. The CDR3 protein is CASSQPQGDNYGYTF. The CDR3 DNA follows: TGTGCCAGCAGCCAGCCACAGGGGGATAACTATGGCTACACCTTC.